The sequence of this TCR beta chain was determined in a study of blood T cells in healthy people across ages. Study-wide points: Underestimates were what the diversity estimates from one million T cells were considered to be.

Trimming took off 3 bases at V and 11 bases at J, with 10 bases between the two ends. The germline V gene encodes CDR1 MGHDK and CDR2 SYGVNS. CDR3 length: 11 residues. Each donor's blood draw was roughly 10 milliliters of peripheral blood. Whenever a sample was processed, at least 6 million PBMCs were isolated. Details on this clonotype: Its target is unknown.

With a J-beta primer mix and a sample-barcoded 5' primer, a second PCR ran about 6 to 11 cycles. TCRdb called the 5' RACE reads again in MiXCR, with one record for every CDR3 protein. The sample holds about 1 million distinct CDR3 sequences, 40% to 45% seen once. V usage is TRBV25-1 and J usage is TRBJ2-5; tentatively, D is TRBD2 (5 bases). The TCR comes from a woman aged 60-75 years in good health. The specimen was blood. CDR3 coding DNA: TGTGCCAGCAGTGAGCCCGGGATACAGTACTTC. Encoded protein: CASSEPGIQYF.